This T cell receptor (beta chain) was documented in a study of T-cell memory formation after mild COVID-19. About the research overall: Across donors, TCR clusters were largely donor specific. Findings and caveats of the study: The pre-infection memory compartment contained some responding clones, suggesting cross-reactive memory joined.

V trimming: 6 bases; J trimming: 0 bases; junction bases outside the gene matches: 4. CDR3 length: 15 residues. TCRdb itself ran the 5' RACE reads through MiXCR, one entry per CDR3 protein. The sample includes about half a million distinct CDR3 sequences, approximately 18% of them seen just once. On this clonotype: The antigen remains undetermined.

The TCR originated in an adult woman who had mild COVID-19 (a few samples of this study predate the infection). Cell type and time point are not known. This chain links TRBV12-3 or TRBV12-4 with TRBJ2-1; 8 nucleotides align to TRBD2. The sample consisted of PBMCs or a T cell subset sorted from them (not recorded which). Here the CDR3 reads CASRPGGHSYNEQFF. DNA of the CDR3: TGTGCCAGCAGGCCGGGGGGGCACTCCTACAATGAGCAGTTCTTC.